Below are 10 T cell receptor beta chains sequenced from a single sample in a study of vaccination and CD4 T cells after COVID-19. Treatment in this sample: approximately nine-day PBMC culture with coronavirus spike peptide pools or control peptides (ViraFEST assay). These receptors have no known antigen. The Oncomine TCR Beta short-read assay generated sequence data from the DNA of cultured CD4+ T cells. Each CDR3 protein is one row after TCRdb ran MiXCR on the PCR reads. The data hold roughly 16,000 distinct CDR3 sequences, with approximately 48% observed a single time. Sequencing was done on a sample of CD4+ T cells from blood, cultured in vitro. The source of these receptors is a human donor who had recovered from COVID-19.

This sequence joins TRBV7-2 and TRBJ2-2; possibly TRBD1 for D (5 bases). The CDR3 spans 14 residues. CDR1 and CDR2 (germline): SGHTA, FQGNSA. Trimming shortened V by 1 base and J by 6 bases, and 9 bases separated the two germline ends. CDR3 DNA: TGTGCCAGCAGCTTAGACAGACAGCCCGGGGAGCTGTTTTTT. It is translated as CASSLDRQPGELFF.

In its sample, this clonotype was seen a few times. V usage is TRBV19 and J usage is TRBJ1-2; a possible D gene is TRBD1 (5 bases). Germline CDR1 and CDR2: LNHDA and SQIVND (reference sequence). This CDR3 is built from 11 residues. Trimming removed 8 bases from V and 5 bases from J, with 9 bases in between. In DNA form, the CDR3 reads TGTGCCAGTCGCAGGGAGTATGGCTACACCTTC. Translation: CASRREYGYTF.

In this sample, this clonotype turned up a few times. The chain couples TRBV9 to TRBJ1-1; the D is unclear. Trimming took off 0 bases at V and 0 bases at J, with 6 bases between the two ends. Germline V gene sequence: CDR1 SGDLS, CDR2 YYNGEE. This CDR3 is 14 amino acids long. In DNA, the CDR3 is TGTGCCAGCAGCGTAGAGCCAGTGAACACTGAAGCTTTCTTT. Encoded protein: CASSVEPVNTEAFF. Full variable domain (outside the CDR3, taken from reference TRBV9 and TRBJ1-1): DSGVTQTPKHLITATGQRVTLRCSPRSGDLSVYWYQQSLDQGLQFLIQYYNGEERAKGNILERFSAQQFPDLHSELNLSSLELGDSALYFCASSVEPVNTEAFFGQGTRLTVV.

The chain is built from TRBV30 and TRBJ2-2; tentative D call: TRBD1 (6 bases). Trimming took off 7 bases at V and 2 bases at J, with 8 bases between the two ends. Germline V gene lookup returns CDR1 GTSNPN and CDR2 SVGIG (reference sequence). The CDR3 sequence is 12 residues long. The DNA for the CDR3 is TGTGCCTCGGACAGTAACACCGGGGAGCTGTTTTTT. It codes for CASDSNTGELFF.

The J gene is TRBJ2-7, the V gene TRBV6-2 or TRBV6-3; D remains unclear. The CDR3 loop spans 13 amino acids. Per germline, CDR1 MNHEY and CDR2 SVGEGT. Trimming cost V 2 bases and J 2 bases, with 7 bases left between them. CDR3 coding DNA: TGTGCCAGCAGTTACGGTATCCCCTACGAGCAGTACTTC. Amino acids: CASSYGIPYEQYF.

V gene TRBV7-6 combines with J gene TRBJ2-5; D is possibly TRBD1 or TRBD2 (5 bases each). CDR1 and CDR2 from the germline V gene are SGHVS and FNYEAQ. V was pared by 5 bases and J by 5 bases, with 18 bases between. CDR3 length: 15 amino acids. The CDR3 sequence is CASSPGRRWEETQYF. The CDR3 DNA follows: TGTGCCAGCAGCCCAGGGCGAAGGTGGGAGGAGACCCAGTACTTC.

The chain has TRBV5-4 and TRBJ1-2, with D possibly being TRBD1 (5 bases). There are 14 residues in the CDR3. Looked up from germline, CDR1 is SGHNT and CDR2 is YYREEE (reference sequence). Trimming left V 0 bases short and J 7 bases short, with 13 bases between. DNA of the CDR3: TGTGCCAGCAGCTTGGTTCGAGGCGGGGGTGGCTACACCTTC. It is translated as CASSLVRGGGGYTF.

The CDR3 is CAWSVSGAYGYTF. The DNA of the CDR3 is TGTGCCTGGAGTGTATCCGGGGCCTATGGCTACACCTTC. The genes are TRBV30 and TRBJ1-2; perhaps TRBD1 as D (5 bases). The CDR3 totals 13 residues. Trimming removed 0 bases from V and 4 bases from J, with 9 bases in between. Per the germline V gene, CDR1 is GTSNPN and CDR2 is SVGIG (reference sequence).

This clonotype was seen a few times. This chain uses TRBV20-1 with TRBJ2-2, with 7 bases matching TRBD2. CDR1 and CDR2 from the germline V gene are DFQATT and SNEGSKA (reference sequence). The junction had 2 bases not matched to a gene; V was cut back by 4 bases and J by 0 bases. The CDR3 totals 14 residues. The CDR3 reads CSATSGANTGELFF. Written as DNA, the CDR3 is TGCAGTGCTACTAGCGGAGCGAACACCGGGGAGCTGTTTTTT.

The chain recombines TRBV6-1 with TRBJ2-7, with 10 bases aligning to TRBD1. With 6 bases clipped from V and 6 bases from J, the junction kept 11 bases outside the gene matches. The CDR3 length is 15 residues. Germline-derived CDR1 and CDR2 are MNHNS and SASEGT. The CDR3 loop reads CASRQTGTGVVEQYF. The CDR3 DNA reads TGTGCCAGCAGACAAACCGGGACAGGGGTAGTCGAGCAGTACTTC.